The next 32 T cell receptor beta chains were all read from a single sample in a study of blood T cell repertoires in COVID-19. Only in-frame clones appear in the TCRdb table, and some are missing; sequencing was by immunoSEQ multiplex PCR. The sample holds some 220,000 clones; roughly 85% are singletons and the top ten take 9.5% to 15%. The sequenced material came from peripheral blood. These receptor sequences come from a woman in her late teens or twenties who had recovered from COVID-19.

The J gene is TRBJ2-6, the V gene TRBV2; D uncertain. The germline V gene has CDR1 SNHLY and CDR2 FYNNEI. Trimming pared 3 bases from V and 1 base from J, leaving 4 bases between. The CDR3 runs 14 residues. CDR3 bases: TGTGCCAGCAGTGATCCATCTGGGGCCAACGTCCTGACTTTC. This codes for CASSDPSGANVLTF.

CDR3 nucleotides: TGCGCCAGCAGCTGGGGGGGCGCGGGGTACACCTTC. It yields the protein CASSWGGAGYTF. V is TRBV4-3 and J is TRBJ1-2; TRBD1 might be the D (6 bases). Germline V gives CDR1 LGHNA, CDR2 YSLEER. V was trimmed by 5 bases and J by 11 bases, leaving 15 bases between them. The length of the CDR3 is 12 residues.

V and J are TRBV7-2 and TRBJ1-2, with a possible D match to TRBD1 (5 bases). Looked up from germline, CDR1 is SGHTA and CDR2 is FQGNSA. The V and J ends lost 0 bases and 1 base respectively, with 12 bases between them. The CDR3 consists of 16 residues. CDR3: CASSLAGGVRNYGYTF. In nucleotides, the CDR3 is TGTGCCAGCAGCTTAGCCGGGGGAGTACGTAACTATGGCTACACCTTC.

This chain links TRBV9 with TRBJ2-5; TRBD2 is a possible D gene (6 bases). The V gene's germline CDR1 is SGDLS and CDR2 YYNGEE. The V and J ends lost 3 bases and 4 bases respectively, with 16 bases between them. The CDR3 loop spans 15 amino acids. The CDR3 DNA is TGTGCCAGCAGCGGGCTAACGGGACTCTCAGAGACCCAGTACTTC. Amino acids: CASSGLTGLSETQYF. Drawing the rest from reference TRBV9 and TRBJ2-5, the complete variable domain is DSGVTQTPKHLITATGQRVTLRCSPRSGDLSVYWYQQSLDQGLQFLIQYYNGEERAKGNILERFSAQQFPDLHSELNLSSLELGDSALYFCASSGLTGLSETQYFGPGTRLLVL.

The J gene is TRBJ1-6, the V gene TRBV6-5, with 7 bases identical to TRBD1. V gave up 5 bases and J gave up 9 bases; unmatched junction bases: 4. CDR3 length: 13 amino acids. Germline loops: CDR1 MNHEY, CDR2 SVGAGI. The CDR3 bases are TGTGCCAGCAGTCCGGGACAGCTTTCACCCCTCCACTTT. Translation: CASSPGQLSPLHF.

The chain carries TRBV6-6 and TRBJ2-7, with a weak D call TRBD2 (6 bases). The V end was cut by 5 bases, the J end by 6 bases, with 14 bases between. The CDR3 is 13 residues long. Germline loops: CDR1 MNHNY, CDR2 SVGAGI (reference sequence). CDR3 nucleotides: TGTGCCAGCAGTCGCGGAGGGCCGGGCGAGCAGTACTTC. Amino acids: CASSRGGPGEQYF.

The CDR3 DNA is TGTGCCAGCAGTTTTAGGGGGAACATTCAGTACTTC. Its protein is CASSFRGNIQYF. The chain couples TRBV12-3 or TRBV12-4 to TRBJ2-4; TRBD1 might be the D (6 bases). V was cut by 3 bases and J by 7 bases, with 7 bases left in between. The CDR3 contains 12 residues.

The chain uses TRBV7-9 and TRBJ1-2; TRBD1 is a possible D gene (6 bases). This CDR3 is 13 amino acids long. Trimming removed 2 bases at V and 6 bases at J, with 10 bases between. CDR1 and CDR2 from the germline V gene are SEHNR and FQNEAQ (reference sequence). Here the CDR3 DNA reads TGTGCCAGCAGCTTACGGACAGCACATGGCTACACCTTC. It encodes CASSLRTAHGYTF.

V is TRBV2 and J is TRBJ1-6; TRBD1 matches at 8 bases. CDR1 SNHLY and CDR2 FYNNEI come from the germline V gene. V dropped 5 bases and J dropped 10; count of bases not matched to a gene: 10. The CDR3 loop spans 15 amino acids. The CDR3: CASSKGWTGTSPLHF. CDR3 bases: TGTGCCAGCAGTAAAGGTTGGACAGGGACCTCACCCCTCCACTTT. The complete variable domain, with remaining parts taken from reference TRBV2 and TRBJ1-6, reads EPEVTQTPSHQVTQMGQEVILRCVPISNHLYFYWYRQILGQKVEFLVSFYNNEISEKSEIFDDQFSVERPDGSNFTLKIRSTKLEDSAMYFCASSKGWTGTSPLHFGNGTRLTVT.

The chain recombines TRBV6-1 with TRBJ1-5; D not certain. Trimming pared 2 bases from V and 3 bases from J, leaving 14 bases between. CDR1 and CDR2 (germline): MNHNS, SASEGT. The CDR3 is made up of 16 amino acids. CDR3 sequence reads: CASSETGGFSNQPQHF. In DNA form, the CDR3 reads TGTGCCAGCAGTGAAACCGGAGGGTTCTCCAATCAGCCCCAGCATTTT.

This clone was observed a few times. The V and J genes are TRBV7-3 and TRBJ2-7; TRBD2 matches 8 bases. The ends lost 4 bases at V and 6 bases at J; junction bases unmatched: 5. The CDR3 loop spans 13 amino acids. CDR1 is SGHTA and CDR2 is FQGTGA in the germline V gene. The DNA of the CDR3 is TGTGCCAGCAGCTCGACTAGCGTGGCCGAGCAGTACTTC. Translation: CASSSTSVAEQYF.

The chain has TRBV27 and TRBJ2-7; D remains unclear. Germline CDR1 MNHEY, CDR2 SMNVEV (reference sequence). With 6 bases removed from V and 0 bases from J, the gap between germline ends came to 12 bases. This CDR3 region has 14 residues. In DNA form, the CDR3 reads TGTGCCAGCAGACCGAGCCCTAGCTCCTACGAGCAGTACTTC. Translating gives CASRPSPSSYEQYF.

The J gene is TRBJ2-3, the V gene TRBV7-9, with 7 bases that match TRBD2. Germline V lookup: CDR1 SEHNR, CDR2 FQNEAQ (reference sequence). Unmatched junction bases numbered 8, after V lost 3 bases and J lost 5 bases. This CDR3 has 15 amino acids. The CDR3 DNA reads as TGTGCCAGCAGCTTTGATCGGGAGGTGGTAGATACGCAGTATTTT. Amino acid sequence: CASSFDREVVDTQYF.

This clone was counted between two and nine times. The chain is built from TRBV7-7 and TRBJ2-5, with 14 bases that match TRBD2. The junction had 11 bases not matched to a gene; V was cut back by 4 bases and J by 7 bases. Per germline, CDR1 SSHAT and CDR2 FNYEAQ (reference sequence). The CDR3 runs 17 residues. The CDR3 spells CASSSSTGTSGSGTQYF. Here the CDR3 DNA reads TGTGCCAGCAGCTCATCCACCGGGACTAGCGGGAGCGGGACCCAGTACTTC.

About this clone itself: The sample carries other DNA sequences with the same CDR3. This chain connects TRBV9 to TRBJ2-7; D not certain. The germline gives CDR1 SGDLS, CDR2 YYNGEE. This CDR3 is 12 amino acids long. With 0 bases removed from V and 3 bases from J, the gap between germline ends came to 4 bases. CDR3 residues: CASSVGDYEQYF. CDR3 bases: TGTGCCAGCAGCGTAGGAGACTACGAGCAGTACTTC.

The chain uses TRBV6-4 and TRBJ2-1; 11 bases fit TRBD2. V was clipped by 4 bases and J by 8 bases; unmatched bases: 4. This CDR3 has 14 residues. CDR1 and CDR2 (germline): MRHNA, SNTAGT. The DNA of the CDR3 is TGTGCCAGCAGTGTTACTAGCGGGAGAGATGAGCAGTTCTTC. Amino acids: CASSVTSGRDEQFF.

Here the CDR3 reads CASRGDYPDEQFF. The CDR3 nucleotides are TGTGCCAGCAGGGGAGACTATCCGGATGAGCAGTTCTTC. The chain recombines TRBV2 with TRBJ2-1; tentatively, D is TRBD2 (5 bases). CDR3 length equals 13 residues. Germline CDR1 SNHLY, CDR2 FYNNEI. The ends were cut back, 6 bases at V and 8 bases at J, with 14 bases in the middle.

The chain recombines TRBV27 with TRBJ2-1; possibly TRBD2 for D (5 bases). Germline CDR1 MNHEY, CDR2 SMNVEV (reference sequence). The CDR3 is made up of 15 amino acids. The germline V and J ends were trimmed by 5 bases and 0 bases, with 11 bases remaining between them. CDR3 coding DNA: TGTGCCAGCAGTCTGGGAGTTAACTCCTACAATGAGCAGTTCTTC. As protein: CASSLGVNSYNEQFF.

The V and J genes are TRBV4-3 and TRBJ1-6; D is ambiguous. Germline CDR1 LGHNA, CDR2 YSLEER. The CDR3 is 15 residues long. V was pared by 0 bases and J by 5 bases, with 8 bases between. Written as DNA, the CDR3 is TGCGCCAGCAGCCAAGAGTGGCAGGATAATTCACCCCTCCACTTT. It encodes CASSQEWQDNSPLHF.

The chain is built from TRBV7-9 and TRBJ1-1; tentative D call: TRBD1 (5 bases). This CDR3 spans 15 amino acids. With 5 bases removed from V and 1 base from J, the gap between germline ends came to 14 bases. The germline CDR1 and CDR2 sequences are SEHNR and FQNEAQ (reference sequence). The chain's CDR3 is CASSTAAGGNTEAFF. The CDR3 DNA reads as TGTGCCAGCAGCACAGCAGCCGGGGGGAACACTGAAGCTTTCTTT.

The chain combines TRBV27 with TRBJ2-1; 7 bases match TRBD2. J lost 0 bases, V lost 4 bases, and 6 bases had no gene match. The CDR3 has 16 amino acids. CDR1 MNHEY and CDR2 SMNVEV come from the germline V gene (reference sequence). CDR3 DNA sequence: TGTGCCAGCAGTTCGACTAGCACGATCTCCTACAATGAGCAGTTCTTC. This encodes CASSSTSTISYNEQFF.

The V call is TRBV3-1 (or the pseudogene TRBV3-2), the J call TRBJ2-1; 14 nucleotides line up with TRBD2. CDR3 size: 17 residues. Looked up from germline, CDR1 is LGHDT and CDR2 is YNNKEL (reference sequence). V shed 4 bases and J 4 bases; nucleotides not matched to a gene: 6. CDR3 DNA sequence: TGTGCCAGCAGCCCGGGACTAGCGGGAGAAGGGTACAATGAGCAGTTCTTC. The encoded protein is CASSPGLAGEGYNEQFF.

This chain uses TRBV4-2 with TRBJ2-1; 7 nucleotides agree with TRBD2. The CDR3 has 16 residues. V gave up 1 base and J gave up 1 base; unmatched junction bases: 4. Germline values: CDR1 LGHNA, CDR2 YNFKEQ. CDR3 region: CASSQGLAASYNEQFF. In DNA, the CDR3 is TGTGCCAGCAGCCAAGGACTAGCAGCTTCCTACAATGAGCAGTTCTTC.

This clone has only one observation. The V gene is TRBV9, the J gene TRBJ1-1; perhaps TRBD1 as D (5 bases). Looked up from germline, CDR1 is SGDLS and CDR2 is YYNGEE. V lost 0 bases to trimming and J lost 6 bases, with 9 bases between them. This CDR3 comprises 13 residues. This CDR3 is CASSVAGKAEAFF. The CDR3 DNA follows: TGTGCCAGCAGCGTAGCAGGGAAGGCTGAAGCTTTCTTT.

V usage is TRBV13 and J usage is TRBJ1-1; D is unclear. The CDR3 length is 13 residues. Per the germline V gene, CDR1 is PRHDT and CDR2 is FYEKMQ (reference sequence). Deletions cut 0 bases from V and 5 bases from J, with 7 bases between. The CDR3 loop reads CASSLGLRTEAFF. The CDR3 DNA follows: TGTGCCAGCAGCTTAGGGCTCAGGACTGAAGCTTTCTTT.

This chain uses TRBV20-1 with TRBJ2-7; D unresolved. There are 11 residues in the CDR3. Germline V gene sequence: CDR1 DFQATT, CDR2 SNEGSKA (reference sequence). V lost 0 bases and J 4 bases, leaving 4 bases between the germline ends. The CDR3 nucleotides are TGCAGTGCTAGAGATCCATACGAGCAGTACTTC. Translating it yields CSARDPYEQYF.

The chain has TRBV2 and TRBJ2-1, with 8 bases fitting TRBD1. Germline V gives CDR1 SNHLY, CDR2 FYNNEI. V was clipped by 8 bases and J by 9 bases; unmatched bases: 12. This CDR3 comprises 14 residues. The CDR3 DNA sequence: TGTGCCAGCGGAACTGGGCAGGGGGCAAGTGAGCAGTTCTTC. As protein: CASGTGQGASEQFF.

The rearrangement joins TRBV7-9 to TRBJ2-1; the D gene is possibly TRBD1 (5 bases). V lost 2 bases and J lost 5, with 7 bases in between. Germline CDR1 and CDR2: SEHNR and FQNEAQ (reference sequence). The CDR3 totals 13 residues. The CDR3 DNA follows: TGTGCCAGCAGCTTAATAGGGGACAATGAGCAGTTCTTC. Its translation is CASSLIGDNEQFF.

This clone was observed a single time. Other DNA sequences from this sample encode an identical CDR3 as well. This chain uses TRBV30 with TRBJ1-1; D call uncertain. The CDR3 runs to 12 residues. The V gene's germline CDR1 is GTSNPN and CDR2 SVGIG (reference sequence). Trimming took 3 bases from V and 5 from J, leaving 10 bases between them. The CDR3 sequence: CAWSPGRTEAFF. The CDR3 DNA sequence: TGTGCCTGGAGCCCGGGGAGGACTGAAGCTTTCTTT.

The chain recombines TRBV2 with TRBJ2-3, with a weak D call TRBD2 (6 bases). V shed 7 bases and J shed 3 bases, with 17 bases lying between them. The CDR3 length is 15 residues. Per germline, CDR1 SNHLY and CDR2 FYNNEI. CDR3 nucleotide sequence: TGTGCCAGCACCCAGAGGAGGGCGGTAACAGATACGCAGTATTTT. It specifies CASTQRRAVTDTQYF. The variable domain in full, with the rest retrieved from reference TRBV2 and TRBJ2-3, is EPEVTQTPSHQVTQMGQEVILRCVPISNHLYFYWYRQILGQKVEFLVSFYNNEISEKSEIFDDQFSVERPDGSNFTLKIRSTKLEDSAMYFCASTQRRAVTDTQYFGPGTRLTVL.

The genes are TRBV18 and TRBJ2-1; possible D gene TRBD2, 5 bases. V was trimmed by 3 bases and J by 1 base, leaving 10 bases between them. The CDR3 totals 15 residues. CDR1 and CDR2 from the germline V gene are KGHSH and LQKENI. This chain's CDR3 is CASSPEGRSYNEQFF. Here the CDR3 DNA reads TGTGCCAGCTCACCCGAGGGTCGGTCCTACAATGAGCAGTTCTTC.

The V call is TRBV7-9, the J call TRBJ1-2, with 7 bases that match TRBD1. The CDR3 spans 14 residues. Germline-derived CDR1 and CDR2 are SEHNR and FQNEAQ (reference sequence). Trimming cost V 6 bases and J 6 bases; bases outside gene matches: 10. Here the CDR3 reads CASRQATGIDGYTF. Written as DNA, the CDR3 is TGTGCCAGCAGGCAAGCGACAGGGATTGATGGCTACACCTTC.